Listed below are T cell receptor beta chains from one sample, sequenced in a study of vaccination and CD4 T cells after COVID-19. For these receptors, no antigen is known. TCRdb fed the PCR reads into MiXCR, producing one record per CDR3 protein. The sample lists 20,000 to 25,000 distinct CDR3 sequences, nearly 55% occurring once. Sequencing input: CD4+ T cells from blood, cultured in vitro. Receptors were obtained from a human donor who had recovered from COVID-19. CDR3s include the opening cysteine and the closing phenylalanine or tryptophan. The D gene is left open where the match is weak. The size field is filled for only some rows; it gives once, few, many or a size class.

CDR3aa	CDR3nt	v_gene	j_gene	d_gene	abundance	len
CASSSGGTGSYEQYF	TGTGCCAGCAGCTCAGGAGGGACAGGCTCCTACGAGCAGTACTTC	TRBV7-2	TRBJ2-7	TRBD1	.	15
CASSPRRKDTHNEQFF	TGTGCCAGCAGCCCAAGGCGGAAGGACACACACAATGAGCAGTTCTTC	TRBV9	TRBJ2-1	.	once	16
CATSRDRGSGDTIYF	TGTGCCACCAGCAGAGATCGGGGGTCGGGGGACACCATATATTTT	TRBV15	TRBJ1-3	.	.	15
CASSTGQSGSRDIQYF	TGCGCCAGCAGCACCGGACAGAGCGGGAGCAGGGACATTCAGTACTTC	TRBV5-1	TRBJ2-4	TRBD2	few	16
CSAREAGISAEQFF	TGCAGTGCTAGAGAGGCCGGGATTAGCGCTGAGCAGTTCTTC	TRBV20-1	TRBJ2-1	.	.	14
CASSLMGSRAYGYTF	TGCGCCAGCAGCCTGATGGGGAGCCGCGCGTATGGCTACACCTTC	TRBV5-1	TRBJ1-2	.	few	15
CASSPKYRVGHEQYF	TGTGCCAGCAGCCCGAAATACCGGGTAGGCCACGAGCAGTACTTC	TRBV7-9	TRBJ2-7	.	.	15
CASSQVHGRWLAKNIQYF	TGCGCCAGCAGCCAAGTTCACGGGAGGTGGCTAGCCAAAAACATTCAGTACTTC	TRBV4-1	TRBJ2-4	TRBD2	.	18
CSAFTSGSNNEQFF	TGCAGTGCTTTTACTAGCGGGAGCAACAATGAGCAGTTCTTC	TRBV20-1	TRBJ2-1	TRBD2	.	14
CASGRGSYNEQFF	TGCGCCAGCGGGCGGGGCTCCTACAATGAGCAGTTCTTC	TRBV5-1	TRBJ2-1	.	.	13
CATSPVAGGGDTQYF	TGTGCCACCAGTCCAGTAGCGGGAGGAGGCGATACGCAGTATTTT	TRBV24-1	TRBJ2-3	TRBD2	.	15
CASSKYTSDTQYF	TGTGCCAGCAGCAAATATACCTCTGATACGCAGTATTTT	TRBV21-1	TRBJ2-3	.	few	13
CASSPRWAGNTIYF	TGTGCCAGCAGCCCCCGATGGGCTGGAAACACCATATATTTT	TRBV6-1	TRBJ1-3	.	.	14
CAWSVAAGVGELFF	TGTGCCTGGAGTGTGGCAGCCGGGGTCGGGGAGCTGTTTTTT	TRBV30	TRBJ2-2	.	.	14
CASSRGGGYGYTF	TGTGCCAGCAGCCGAGGGGGGGGCTATGGCTACACCTTC	TRBV5-4	TRBJ1-2	.	.	13
CSARGSLPPDTQYF	TGCAGTGCTAGAGGGAGCCTCCCCCCGGATACGCAGTATTTT	TRBV20-1	TRBJ2-3	.	few	14
CASSFRLARNEQFF	TGTGCCAGCAGCTTCCGACTGGCTAGGAATGAGCAGTTCTTC	TRBV11-1	TRBJ2-1	.	.	14
CSARVAGVGNEQFF	TGCAGTGCTAGAGTGGCGGGAGTGGGGAATGAGCAGTTCTTC	TRBV20-1	TRBJ2-1	TRBD2	.	14
CASSLVSPGELFF	TGTGCCAGCAGTCTCGTCAGCCCCGGGGAGCTGTTTTTT	TRBV12-3/TRBV12-4	TRBJ2-2	.	.	13
CASSPRLAGETQYF	TGTGCCAGCAGTCCCCGACTAGCAGGAGAGACCCAGTACTTC	TRBV27	TRBJ2-5	TRBD2	.	14
CSARGRDYNSPLHF	TGCAGTGCTAGAGGCCGGGACTATAATTCACCCCTCCACTTT	TRBV20-1	TRBJ1-6	.	.	14
CASSEQGGNTEAFF	TGCGCCAGCAGCGAACAGGGGGGGAACACTGAAGCTTTCTTT	TRBV5-1	TRBJ1-1	TRBD1	few	14
CATSGVVTDTQYF	TGTGCCACCTCCGGGGTCGTGACAGATACGCAGTATTTT	TRBV24-1	TRBJ2-3	.	.	13
CASSEYGSPDTEAFF	TGCGCCAGCAGTGAGTACGGCAGCCCCGATACTGAAGCTTTCTTT	TRBV10-1	TRBJ1-1	.	.	15
CSARDRHGYTF	TGCAGTGCTAGAGATCGGCATGGCTACACCTTC	TRBV20-1	TRBJ1-2	.	.	11
CASSYSSQGVGHEQYF	TGTGCCAGCAGTTACTCGTCACAGGGGGTTGGCCACGAGCAGTACTTC	TRBV6-5	TRBJ2-7	TRBD1	.	16
CASSTRDSEAFF	TGTGCCAGCAGCACCCGGGACAGTGAAGCTTTCTTT	TRBV11-3	TRBJ1-1	TRBD1	few	12
CASSFPYTANTEAFF	TGTGCCAGCAGCTTTCCCTACACAGCGAACACTGAAGCTTTCTTT	TRBV5-4	TRBJ1-1	.	.	15
CASSPPNSGTYEQYF	TGTGCCAGCTCACCCCCTAATAGCGGAACCTACGAGCAGTACTTC	TRBV18	TRBJ2-7	.	.	15
CASTLGGNQPQHF	TGTGCCAGTACTTTGGGGGGAAATCAGCCCCAGCATTTT	TRBV19	TRBJ1-5	.	few	13
CASSLSQGTGDGYTF	TGTGCCAGCAGCTTATCCCAAGGGACAGGGGACGGCTACACCTTC	TRBV7-3	TRBJ1-2	TRBD1	few	15
CASSLVVGMNTEAFF	TGCGCCAGCAGCTTGGTCGTGGGAATGAACACTGAAGCTTTCTTT	TRBV5-1	TRBJ1-1	.	.	15
CASSISDIEMNEQFF	TGTGCCAGTAGTATAAGTGATATTGAGATGAATGAGCAGTTCTTC	TRBV19	TRBJ2-1	.	.	15
CAWSIRGQGDTEAFF	TGTGCCTGGAGTATCCGGGGGCAAGGGGACACTGAAGCTTTCTTT	TRBV30	TRBJ1-1	.	few	15
CASSLGTGVNQPQHF	TGTGCCAGCAGCTTAGGGACAGGGGTCAATCAGCCCCAGCATTTT	TRBV11-2	TRBJ1-5	TRBD1	.	15
CASSLAGPPTDTQYF	TGTGCCAGCAGTTTAGCGGGCCCTCCCACAGATACGCAGTATTTT	TRBV6-2/TRBV6-3	TRBJ2-3	TRBD2	.	15
CSARDSRLAGAIDTQYF	TGCAGTGCTAGAGATTCGCGGCTAGCGGGAGCAATAGATACGCAGTATTTT	TRBV20-1	TRBJ2-3	TRBD2	.	17
CASSPQQGAGSPLHF	TGTGCCAGCAGTCCCCAACAGGGGGCGGGTTCACCCCTCCACTTT	TRBV27	TRBJ1-6	TRBD1	few	15
CATSPGGTSNQPQHF	TGTGCCACAAGCCCAGGCGGGACTAGCAATCAGCCCCAGCATTTT	TRBV15	TRBJ1-5	.	.	15
CASSQDFSYNEQFF	TGTGCCAGCAGCCAGGACTTCTCCTACAATGAGCAGTTCTTC	TRBV7-2	TRBJ2-1	.	.	14
CAIKTSGRGSEQYF	TGTGCCATCAAGACTAGCGGGAGAGGCTCCGAGCAGTACTTC	TRBV10-3	TRBJ2-7	TRBD2	.	14